This passage covers 18 T cell receptor beta chains from one sample sequenced in a study of blood T cell repertoires in COVID-19. The data were produced by immunoSEQ multiplex PCR, yet TCRdb's version contains in-frame clones alone and is incomplete. The sample comprises about 62,000 clones, roughly 85% of which are singletons, and approximately 1.2% rests with the top ten. Material: peripheral blood. The source is a woman older than 75 with acute or convalescent COVID-19.

The rearrangement links TRBV11-2 to TRBJ1-2, with 7 bases aligning to TRBD1. The CDR3 length is 16 residues. CDR1 is SGHAT, CDR2 FQNNGV, per germline. V lost 6 bases, J lost 2 bases, and 12 bases stayed unmatched. DNA of the CDR3: TGTGCCAGCAGGCCCGCCCGTTACAGGGGAAACTATGGCTACACCTTC. Translating it yields CASRPARYRGNYGYTF.

V is TRBV5-1 and J is TRBJ1-3; the match to TRBD1 covers 8 bases. The ends lost 4 bases at V and 4 bases at J; junction bases unmatched: 7. The CDR3 is 15 residues long. Per germline, CDR1 SGHRS and CDR2 YFSETQ. CDR3 sequence: CASSAPTGDGNTIYF. The DNA of the CDR3 is TGCGCCAGCAGCGCCCCGACAGGGGACGGAAACACCATATATTTT.

The J gene is TRBJ1-2, the V gene TRBV24-1; the D gene is possibly TRBD1 (6 bases). The CDR3 consists of 13 residues. Germline V lookup: CDR1 KGHDR, CDR2 SFDVKD. V lost 4 bases and J lost 7, with 12 bases in between. The CDR3 DNA is TGTGCCACCAGTGACACAGGGTTCGGTGGCTACACCTTC. The encoded protein is CATSDTGFGGYTF.

This clone is medium-sized (0.01 to 0.1%) within its sample. V gene TRBV4-2 combines with J gene TRBJ2-1, with D tentatively TRBD2 (6 bases). With 1 base removed from V and 7 bases from J, the gap between germline ends came to 11 bases. Germline lookup yields CDR1 LGHNA and CDR2 YNFKEQ. This CDR3 comprises 14 residues. CDR3 DNA sequence: TGTGCCAGCAGCCAAGGGGCGGCGGGGAATGAGCAGTTCTTC. Translation: CASSQGAAGNEQFF.

V gene TRBV5-1 combines with J gene TRBJ1-2; D is ambiguous. The CDR3 has 13 amino acids. CDR1 and CDR2 from the germline V gene are SGHRS and YFSETQ. The germline V and J ends were trimmed by 0 bases and 6 bases, with 9 bases remaining between them. The CDR3 DNA reads as TGCGCCAGCAGCTTGGGAGCGGCGGATGGCTACACCTTC. Translating gives CASSLGAADGYTF.

The chain recombines TRBV11-2 with TRBJ2-1, with TRBD2 matching 11 bases. Germline lookup yields CDR1 SGHAT and CDR2 FQNNGV. The CDR3 is 15 residues long. Trimming took 7 bases from V and 6 from J; bases not matched to a gene: 8. The CDR3 bases are TGTGCCAGCACCAAGACTAGCGGGAAATCCAATGAGCAGTTCTTC. This sequence encodes CASTKTSGKSNEQFF.

V gene TRBV5-1 combines with J gene TRBJ2-2; D may be TRBD2 (6 bases). The CDR3 has 14 amino acids. Trimming removed 4 bases from V and 8 bases from J, with 15 bases in between. The V gene's germline CDR1 is SGHRS and CDR2 YFSETQ. CDR3 amino acids: CASSGGFGEGELFF. CDR3 DNA sequence: TGCGCCAGCAGCGGGGGGTTCGGTGAAGGGGAGCTGTTTTTT. The full variable domain, rest sourced from reference TRBV5-1 and TRBJ2-2, is KAGVTQTPRYLIKTRGQQVTLSCSPISGHRSVSWYQQTPGQGLQFLFEYFSETQRNKGNFPGRFSGRQFSNSRSEMNVSTLELGDSALYLCASSGGFGEGELFFGEGSRLTVL.

This rearrangement joins TRBV18 to TRBJ1-1; D gene ambiguous. The V end lost 5 bases, the J end lost 0 bases, and 16 bases lay between the germline ends. The germline CDR1 and CDR2 sequences are KGHSH and LQKENI. The CDR3 has 16 amino acids. The CDR3: CASSSNPGSVNTEAFF. For the CDR3, the DNA is TGTGCCAGCTCATCGAACCCGGGTTCCGTGAACACTGAAGCTTTCTTT.

CDR3: CASTSSGRGPYEQYF. For the CDR3, the DNA is TGTGCCAGCACCTCCAGCGGGAGGGGGCCCTACGAGCAGTACTTC. V is TRBV7-9 and J is TRBJ2-7; the match to TRBD2 covers 10 bases. The CDR3 runs 15 residues. V trimming: 7 bases; J trimming: 2 bases; junction bases outside the gene matches: 8. From germline, CDR1 is SEHNR and CDR2 FQNEAQ (reference sequence).

The chain combines TRBV5-6 with TRBJ1-1, with 9 bases lining up with TRBD1. The CDR3 loop spans 15 amino acids. Germline CDR1 is SGHDT and CDR2 is YYEEEE. V lost 4 bases to trimming and J lost 1 base; unmatched junction nucleotides: 5. The CDR3 spells CASSPGTGRNTEAFF. The CDR3 DNA is TGTGCCAGCAGCCCGGGGACAGGGCGGAACACTGAAGCTTTCTTT.

The rearrangement links TRBV19 to TRBJ1-6; a possible D gene is TRBD1 (6 bases). CDR3 size: 15 residues. V gave up 5 bases and J gave up 7 bases, with 15 bases separating them. Germline V gene data show CDR1 as LNHDA and CDR2 as SQIVND (reference sequence). The CDR3 region is CASSAPAGQNSPLHF. The CDR3 DNA reads TGTGCCAGTAGTGCCCCCGCCGGACAGAATTCACCCCTCCACTTT.

The gene calls are TRBV12-3 or TRBV12-4 and TRBJ1-1, with D hard to call. The CDR3 has 13 residues. Deletions cut 0 bases from V and 3 bases from J, with 5 bases between. CDR3: CASSLASDTEAFF. In nucleotides, the CDR3 is TGTGCCAGCAGTTTAGCTTCAGACACTGAAGCTTTCTTT.

The genes are TRBV6-5 and TRBJ2-5; D gene uncertain. This CDR3 region has 15 residues. Germline V CDR1 and CDR2: MNHEY, SVGAGI. Trimming shortened V by 0 bases and J by 1 base, and 9 bases separated the two germline ends. Here the CDR3 reads CASSYSLGSQETQYF. The CDR3 bases are TGTGCCAGCAGTTACTCTTTGGGCAGCCAAGAGACCCAGTACTTC.

The chain joins TRBV7-3 to TRBJ2-2; D is unresolved. The CDR3 spans 13 residues. Between the trimmed V and J ends, which lost 5 bases and 5 bases, there was a span of 9 bases. Germline V gives CDR1 SGHTA, CDR2 FQGTGA. Here the CDR3 reads CASSRDGTGELFF. The CDR3 DNA reads TGTGCCAGCAGCCGTGACGGGACCGGGGAGCTGTTTTTT.

V and J are TRBV4-1 and TRBJ2-2; 9 bases are shared with TRBD1. CDR1 is MGHRA, CDR2 YSYEKL, per germline. V shed 2 bases and J 1 base; nucleotides not matched to a gene: 5. There are 17 residues in the CDR3. The CDR3 reads CASSQPRQGGNTGELFF. The CDR3 DNA is TGCGCCAGCAGCCAACCCCGACAGGGGGGGAACACCGGGGAGCTGTTTTTT.

The genes are TRBV6-5 and TRBJ2-7; 8 bases are shared with TRBD1. This CDR3 has 14 amino acids. After removal of 6 bases from V and 0 bases from J, the junction contained 4 bases not matched to a gene. Germline loops: CDR1 MNHEY, CDR2 SVGAGI. The CDR3 DNA follows: TGTGCCAGCAGGTGGGACAGGAGCTCCTACGAGCAGTACTTC. Translating it yields CASRWDRSSYEQYF.

The rearrangement uses TRBV12-3 or TRBV12-4 and TRBJ1-3; D not resolved. V gave up 4 bases and J gave up 8 bases, with 9 bases separating them. This CDR3 is built from 12 residues. The CDR3 DNA is TGTGCCAGCAGTTCGAGTCGGGACACCATATATTTT. Protein sequence: CASSSSRDTIYF.

This chain links TRBV18 with TRBJ1-2; no clear D gene. Trimming took off 3 bases at V and 2 bases at J, with 10 bases between the two ends. Per the germline V gene, CDR1 is KGHSH and CDR2 is LQKENI. The CDR3 loop spans 14 amino acids. The CDR3 DNA follows: TGTGCCAGCTCACCTGAACCACGGAACTATGGCTACACCTTC. It yields the protein CASSPEPRNYGYTF.